This TCR beta chain was profiled in a study of identifying expanded T cells in peripheral blood. Study-level results: About 1.2 clones differed between technical replicates, versus around 15 and 19 over time. Clone count variance between approximately 2-week samples rose with total template count.

Here immunoSEQ multiplex PCR was the method, and the copy in TCRdb shows in-frame clones only, minus some. The data show 95,000 to 100,000 clones, roughly 85% seen once. For this clone: Its antigen is undetermined.

Sequencing used blood. The TCR was taken from a person between 18 and 70 years old in good health.

This chain's CDR3 is CASSAGGSRALYEQYF. CDR3 nucleotides: TGTGCCAGCAGCGCCGGGGGGAGTAGGGCCCTCTACGAGCAGTACTTC. V usage is TRBV9 and J usage is TRBJ2-7; 7 nucleotides match TRBD2. The germline V gene has CDR1 SGDLS and CDR2 YYNGEE. The trim removed 3 bases at V and 3 bases at J, leaving 12 bases unmatched. The CDR3 spans 16 residues.